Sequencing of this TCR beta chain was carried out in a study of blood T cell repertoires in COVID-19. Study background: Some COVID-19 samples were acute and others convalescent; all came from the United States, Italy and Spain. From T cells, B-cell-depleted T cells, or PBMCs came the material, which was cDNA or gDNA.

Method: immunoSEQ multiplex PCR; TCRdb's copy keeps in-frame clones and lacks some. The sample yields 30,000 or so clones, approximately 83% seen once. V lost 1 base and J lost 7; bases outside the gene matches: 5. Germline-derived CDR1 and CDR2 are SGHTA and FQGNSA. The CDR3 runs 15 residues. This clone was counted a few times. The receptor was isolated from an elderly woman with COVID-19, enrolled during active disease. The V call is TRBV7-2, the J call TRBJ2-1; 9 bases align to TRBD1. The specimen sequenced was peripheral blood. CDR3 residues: CASSLGGTGRNEQFF. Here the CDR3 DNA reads TGTGCCAGCAGCTTAGGGGGGACAGGGCGGAATGAGCAGTTCTTC.